This passage covers 6 T cell receptor beta chains from one sample sequenced in a study of blood T cell repertoires in COVID-19. Sequenced by immunoSEQ multiplex PCR; TCRdb stores in-frame clones only, minus some. The data hold approximately 220,000 clones, with around four fifths observed a single time. The source material was peripheral blood. The receptors were sampled from a woman aged 70-85 years with acute or convalescent COVID-19.

The CDR3 region is CASRLQGAEAFF. CDR3 bases: TGTGCCAGCAGACTACAGGGGGCTGAAGCTTTCTTT. The rearrangement joins TRBV6-6 to TRBJ1-1; 8 bases match TRBD1. The length of the CDR3 is 12 residues. Germline CDR1 and CDR2: MNHNY and SVGAGI (reference sequence). V lost 6 bases and J lost 6; bases outside the gene matches: 3.

The chain combines TRBV6-5 with TRBJ1-6, with D perhaps TRBD1 (5 bases). Trimming shortened V by 4 bases and J by 3 bases, and 13 bases separated the two germline ends. Germline values: CDR1 MNHEY, CDR2 SVGAGI. CDR3 length equals 16 residues. The CDR3 sequence is CASSLIQGHYNSPLHF. For the CDR3, the DNA is TGTGCCAGCAGTTTAATTCAGGGTCACTATAATTCACCCCTCCACTTT.

The chain is built from TRBV30 and TRBJ2-4; TRBD1 is a possible D gene (5 bases). Germline CDR1 GTSNPN, CDR2 SVGIG (reference sequence). This CDR3 has 13 amino acids. Deletions cut 2 bases from V and 1 base from J, with 6 bases between. The CDR3 sequence is CAWSKGAKNIQYF. CDR3 coding DNA: TGTGCCTGGAGTAAGGGGGCCAAAAACATTCAGTACTTC.

A single count supports this clone. The chain carries TRBV4-3 and TRBJ1-6; 7 nucleotides align to TRBD1. Germline assignment: CDR1 LGHNA and CDR2 YSLEER. The J segment lost 9 bases and the V segment lost 0 bases, leaving 8 bases of the junction unmatched. The CDR3 loop spans 16 amino acids. This CDR3 reads CASSQDFKGAFSPLHF. DNA of the CDR3: TGCGCCAGCAGCCAAGATTTCAAGGGGGCTTTTTCACCCCTCCACTTT.

In DNA form, the CDR3 reads TGCGCCAGCAGCTTGATCACAGGGGGTCGTTATGGCTACACCTTC. It is translated as CASSLITGGRYGYTF. The chain couples TRBV5-1 to TRBJ1-2; 8 bases match TRBD1. V was clipped by 1 base and J by 5 bases; unmatched bases: 7. This CDR3 region has 15 residues. The germline CDR1 and CDR2 sequences are SGHRS and YFSETQ. The full variable domain, rest sourced from reference TRBV5-1 and TRBJ1-2, is KAGVTQTPRYLIKTRGQQVTLSCSPISGHRSVSWYQQTPGQGLQFLFEYFSETQRNKGNFPGRFSGRQFSNSRSEMNVSTLELGDSALYLCASSLITGGRYGYTFGSGTRLTVV.

The chain recombines TRBV19 with TRBJ2-3; D is unresolved. The CDR3 spans 18 residues. Germline lookup yields CDR1 LNHDA and CDR2 SQIVND (reference sequence). V lost 4 bases, J lost 1 base, and 21 bases lay in between. As DNA, the CDR3 is TGTGCCAGTAGTACTTATTTTGATACCAACCCGGGCACAGATACGCAGTATTTT. It specifies CASSTYFDTNPGTDTQYF.